The 21 T cell receptor beta chains below were found in one sample sequenced in a study of cytomegalovirus exposure and HLA in healthy donors. It was with 60 Vbeta and 13 Jbeta primers that the PCR ran. Sequencing used immunoSEQ multiplex PCR; TCRdb keeps in-frame clones, though not all of them. Among 160,000 or so clones listed, about 78% were seen once. Sequencing was done on a sample of PBMCs. These receptors all come from a man aged 60 to 75 in good health and CMV-seronegative.

This clone was counted a single time. The J gene is TRBJ1-4, the V gene TRBV15; 8 bases fit TRBD1. V trimming: 0 bases; J trimming: 6 bases; junction bases outside the gene matches: 3. Germline V gene lookup returns CDR1 LNHNV and CDR2 YYDKDF (reference sequence). This CDR3 comprises 15 residues. The CDR3 nucleotides read TGTGCCACCAGCAGAGAGGCAGGGGGCTATGAAAAACTGTTTTTT. It codes for CATSREAGGYEKLFF. The whole variable domain, filled in from reference TRBV15 and TRBJ1-4, reads DAMVIQNPRYQVTQFGKPVTLSCSQTLNHNVMYWYQQKSSQAPKLLFHYYDKDFNNEADTPDNFQSRRPNTSFCFLDIRSPGLGDTAMYLCATSREAGGYEKLFFGSGTQLSVL.

This chain joins TRBV13 and TRBJ2-3, with a tentative D call TRBD2 (6 bases). Trimming left V 0 bases short and J 4 bases short, with 14 bases between. Germline V CDR1 and CDR2: PRHDT, FYEKMQ (reference sequence). The CDR3 extends over 16 amino acids. The CDR3 spells CASSLGLASVPDTQYF. In DNA, the CDR3 is TGTGCCAGCAGCTTAGGTTTGGCTAGCGTACCAGATACGCAGTATTTT.

V gene TRBV2 combines with J gene TRBJ2-1; D gene ambiguous. Trimming took 0 bases from V and 15 from J, leaving 18 bases between them. Germline CDR1 SNHLY, CDR2 FYNNEI. CDR3 size: 14 residues. The CDR3 sequence: CASSEAKAAPIPFF. The CDR3 DNA follows: TGTGCCAGCAGTGAAGCGAAGGCGGCACCCATCCCGTTCTTC.

This clone was seen just once. An end of the junction does not agree with germline; a read error may underlie this. The chain's CDR3 is CASSSDRQETQYF. The CDR3 bases are TGTGCTAGCAGTTCGGACAGGCAAGAGACCCAGTACTTC. This rearrangement joins TRBV7-7 to TRBJ2-5, with TRBD1 identical over 7 bases. CDR3 length: 13 residues. Germline CDR1 SSHAT, CDR2 FNYEAQ (reference sequence). The full variable domain, rest sourced from reference TRBV7-7 and TRBJ2-5, is GAGVSQSPRYKVTKRGQDVTLRCDPISSHATLYWYQQALGQGPEFLTYFNYEAQPDKSGLPSDRFSAERPEGSISTLTIQRTEQRDSAMYRCASSSDRQETQYFGPGTRLLVL.

The chain is built from TRBV21-1 and TRBJ2-3; the table's D gene call, TRBD2, was not cross checked with the DNA. TRBV21-1 is classified as a pseudogene. The CDR3 consists of 15 residues. CDR3 protein: CASSPIDLYTDTQYF. The CDR3 coding sequence is TGTGCCAGCAGCCCGATAGACTTGTACACAGATACGCAGTATTTT.

This clone was detected only once. The gene calls are TRBV29-1 and TRBJ2-7; 9 bases align to TRBD2. Germline CDR1 and CDR2: SQVTM and ANQGSEA. Trimming removed 6 bases from V and 9 bases from J; junction bases left unmatched: 6. The CDR3 extends over 11 amino acids. CDR3 in amino acids: CSVFLAGTQYF. CDR3 DNA: TGCAGCGTGTTTCTAGCGGGAACGCAGTACTTC.

The V and J genes are TRBV4-2 and TRBJ1-2; D remains ambiguous. The germline gives CDR1 LGHNA, CDR2 YNFKEQ. With 3 bases removed from V and 2 bases from J, the gap between germline ends came to 16 bases. The CDR3 runs to 16 residues. DNA for the CDR3: TGTGCCAGCAGCCAGGGTTCGGTCGGGATCAACTATGGCTACACCTTC. Protein: CASSQGSVGINYGYTF.

This clone occurred a few times. The chain combines TRBV4-1 with TRBJ2-5, with a tentative D call TRBD1 (5 bases). The CDR3 length is 13 residues. With 0 bases removed from V and 5 bases from J, the gap between germline ends came to 7 bases. Germline CDR1 MGHRA, CDR2 YSYEKL. The CDR3 region has the DNA TGCGCCAGCAGCCAAGACAGGGCGGAGACCCAGTACTTC. Encoded protein: CASSQDRAETQYF.

This clone appeared a few times. V is TRBV5-6 and J is TRBJ2-7; 8 nucleotides agree with TRBD1. The V gene's germline CDR1 is SGHDT and CDR2 YYEEEE. This CDR3 is 15 amino acids long. The V gene end was trimmed by 6 bases and the J gene end by 6 bases; junction bases not matched to a gene: 14. In DNA form, the CDR3 reads TGTGCCAGCACCGTGAGACGGACAGGGTGGAGCGAGCAGTACTTC. This translates into CASTVRRTGWSEQYF.

The V call is TRBV5-4, the J call TRBJ2-5; TRBD2 matches at 9 bases. The V gene's germline CDR1 is SGHNT and CDR2 YYREEE (reference sequence). Trimming took 3 bases from V and 4 from J; bases not matched to a gene: 4. CDR3 length: 14 residues. The CDR3 coding sequence is TGTGCCAGCAGCTGGCGGGGGGGCGGAGAGACCCAGTACTTC. Residues: CASSWRGGGETQYF.

The chain uses TRBV6-1 and TRBJ1-3; D is uncertain. CDR1 is MNHNS, CDR2 SASEGT, per germline. The CDR3 length is 14 residues. Trimming pared 5 bases from V and 4 bases from J, leaving 12 bases between. The CDR3 here is CASSPERGGNTIYF. The CDR3 coding sequence is TGTGCCAGCAGTCCTGAACGGGGAGGAAACACCATATATTTT.

The V call is TRBV12-5, the J call TRBJ2-3; 14 bases are shared with TRBD2. The CDR3 extends over 16 amino acids. Germline CDR1 is LGHNT and CDR2 is FRNRAP. J gave up 5 bases and V 7 bases, and 8 bases lay outside the gene matches. CDR3 nucleotides: TGTGCTAGTGCCCTGGGACTAGCGGGAGTTGGAGATACGCAGTATTTT. Its translation is CASALGLAGVGDTQYF.

This chain connects TRBV21-1 to TRBJ1-3; the table's D call, TRBD1, was not checked against the DNA. TRBV21-1 is flagged as a pseudogene. The CDR3 length is 19 residues. CDR3 in amino acids: CASSKATDRGDPSGNTIYF. The CDR3 DNA reads as TGTGCCAGCAGCAAAGCGACGGACAGGGGCGATCCCTCTGGAAACACCATATATTTT.

The chain has TRBV5-1 and TRBJ2-7; tentatively, D is TRBD2 (5 bases). Germline V gene data show CDR1 as SGHRS and CDR2 as YFSETQ. The CDR3 contains 14 residues. Trimming shortened V by 0 bases and J by 6 bases, and 13 bases separated the two germline ends. CDR3 region: CASSLGRRGSEQYF. CDR3 sequence (DNA): TGCGCCAGCAGCTTGGGCCGTCGCGGGTCCGAGCAGTACTTC.

The chain uses TRBV10-3 and TRBJ2-1, with TRBD2 identical over 11 bases. The V segment lost 0 bases and the J segment 8 bases; nucleotides outside the gene matches: 9. The germline gives CDR1 ENHRY, CDR2 SYGVKD. The CDR3 sequence is 17 residues long. The CDR3 sequence is CAISESRALAGGYEQFF. The CDR3 coding sequence is TGTGCCATCAGTGAGTCGAGGGCGCTAGCGGGAGGCTATGAGCAGTTCTTC.

A remark on this clone: Lacking the conserved final phenylalanine or tryptophan, this CDR3 likely reflects a read error. Because the CDR3's place on the DNA is in doubt, the DNA is left out and the CDR3 is given as listed by TCRdb. The chain is built from TRBV11-2 and TRBJ1-1; no check of the table's D call, TRBD1, against the DNA was made. In germline, CDR1 is SGHAT, CDR2 FQNNGV. The CDR3 contains 13 residues when both ends are counted. The CDR3 spells CASILHRDSAPDL.

CDR3 sequence: CASSATGGTSEELFF. The CDR3 region has the DNA TGTGCCAGTAGTGCTACAGGGGGCACAAGCGAAGAACTGTTTTTT. The chain links TRBV19 to TRBJ1-4, with TRBD1 matching over 9 bases. The CDR3 runs to 15 residues. Trimming removed 5 bases from V and 12 bases from J; junction bases left unmatched: 13. CDR1 is LNHDA and CDR2 is SQIVND in the germline V gene (reference sequence). The whole variable domain, filled in from reference TRBV19 and TRBJ1-4, reads DGGITQSPKYLFRKEGQNVTLSCEQNLNHDAMYWYRQDPGQGLRLIYYSQIVNDFQKGDIAEGYSVSREKKESFPLTVTSAQKNPTAFYLCASSATGGTSEELFFGSGTQLSVL.

The chain uses TRBV10-3 and TRBJ2-1, with 8 bases that match TRBD2. The trim removed 8 bases at V and 8 bases at J, leaving 11 bases unmatched. Germline lookup yields CDR1 ENHRY and CDR2 SYGVKD. The CDR3 has 14 amino acids. The CDR3, as DNA: TGTGCCATCGGCGTAAGCGGGAGATTCGATGAGCAGTTCTTC. Protein product: CAIGVSGRFDEQFF.

CDR3 region: CASSPPNQPQHF. The CDR3 nucleotides are TGTGCCAGCAGTCCCCCGAATCAGCCCCAGCATTTT. The chain couples TRBV27 to TRBJ1-5; no clear D gene. V shed 5 bases and J shed 4 bases, with 6 bases lying between them. The CDR3 spans 12 residues. Per the germline V gene, CDR1 is MNHEY and CDR2 is SMNVEV (reference sequence).

This clone was seen a few times. The genes are TRBV2 and TRBJ2-2; D call uncertain. Germline CDR1 SNHLY, CDR2 FYNNEI. CDR3 size: 14 residues. V gave up 4 bases and J gave up 2 bases, with 8 bases separating them. Here the CDR3 DNA reads TGTGCCAGCAGTGGAACGCGAAACACCGGGGAGCTGTTTTTT. Its protein is CASSGTRNTGELFF. Together with reference TRBV2 and TRBJ2-2, the CDR3 gives the full variable domain: EPEVTQTPSHQVTQMGQEVILRCVPISNHLYFYWYRQILGQKVEFLVSFYNNEISEKSEIFDDQFSVERPDGSNFTLKIRSTKLEDSAMYFCASSGTRNTGELFFGEGSRLTVL.

The rearrangement uses TRBV10-3 and TRBJ1-4, with D possibly TRBD1 on 5 matching bases. Germline assignment: CDR1 ENHRY and CDR2 SYGVKD. The CDR3 loop spans 14 amino acids. Trimming stripped 2 bases from V and 5 bases from J, with 9 bases between. The CDR3 region is CAISEDRPNEKLFF. The CDR3 DNA sequence: TGTGCCATCAGTGAGGACAGACCAAATGAAAAACTGTTTTTT.